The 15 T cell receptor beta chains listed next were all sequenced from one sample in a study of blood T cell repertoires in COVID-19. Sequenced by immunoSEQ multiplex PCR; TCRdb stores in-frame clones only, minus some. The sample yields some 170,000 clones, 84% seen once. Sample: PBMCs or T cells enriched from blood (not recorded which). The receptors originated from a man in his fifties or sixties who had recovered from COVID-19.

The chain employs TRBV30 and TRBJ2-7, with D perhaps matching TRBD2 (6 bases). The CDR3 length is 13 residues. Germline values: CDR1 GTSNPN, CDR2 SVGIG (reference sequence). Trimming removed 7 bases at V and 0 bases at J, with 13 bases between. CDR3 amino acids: CALGAGLSYEQYF. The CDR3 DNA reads TGTGCCTTAGGGGCGGGGCTCTCCTACGAGCAGTACTTC.

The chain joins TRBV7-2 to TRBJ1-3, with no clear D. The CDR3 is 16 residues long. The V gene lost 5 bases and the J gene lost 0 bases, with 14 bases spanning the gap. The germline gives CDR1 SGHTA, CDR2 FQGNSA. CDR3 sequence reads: CASSPTRRLSGNTIYF. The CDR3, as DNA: TGTGCCAGCAGCCCGACGAGGCGTCTCTCTGGAAACACCATATATTTT.

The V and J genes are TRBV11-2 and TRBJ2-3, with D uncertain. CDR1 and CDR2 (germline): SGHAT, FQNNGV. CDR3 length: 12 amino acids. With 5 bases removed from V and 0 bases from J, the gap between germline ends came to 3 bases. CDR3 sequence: CASSQSTDTQYF. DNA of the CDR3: TGTGCCAGCAGCCAAAGCACAGATACGCAGTATTTT. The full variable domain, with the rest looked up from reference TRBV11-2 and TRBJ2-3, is EAGVAQSPRYKIIEKRQSVAFWCNPISGHATLYWYQQILGQGPKLLIQFQNNGVVDDSQLPKDRFSAERLKGVDSTLKIQPAKLEDSAVYLCASSQSTDTQYFGPGTRLTVL.

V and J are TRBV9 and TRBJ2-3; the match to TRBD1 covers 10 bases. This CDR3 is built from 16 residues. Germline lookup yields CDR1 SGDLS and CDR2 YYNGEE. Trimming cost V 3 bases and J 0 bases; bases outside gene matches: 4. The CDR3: CASSEGQGRSTDTQYF. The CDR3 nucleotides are TGTGCCAGCAGCGAGGGACAGGGGAGGAGCACAGATACGCAGTATTTT.

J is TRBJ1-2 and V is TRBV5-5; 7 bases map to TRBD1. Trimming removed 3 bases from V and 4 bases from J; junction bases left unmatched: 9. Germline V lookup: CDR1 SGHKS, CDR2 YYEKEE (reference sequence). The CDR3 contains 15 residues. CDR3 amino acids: CASSWGDSSFYGYTF. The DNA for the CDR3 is TGTGCCAGCAGCTGGGGGGACAGCTCTTTCTATGGCTACACCTTC.

The CDR3 reads CTSRDRGQNYGYTF. The CDR3 DNA follows: TGTACCTCCCGGGACAGGGGGCAGAACTATGGCTACACCTTC. The chain uses TRBV30 and TRBJ1-2; 12 bases align to TRBD1. The CDR3 runs 14 residues. Germline CDR1 GTSNPN, CDR2 SVGIG (reference sequence).

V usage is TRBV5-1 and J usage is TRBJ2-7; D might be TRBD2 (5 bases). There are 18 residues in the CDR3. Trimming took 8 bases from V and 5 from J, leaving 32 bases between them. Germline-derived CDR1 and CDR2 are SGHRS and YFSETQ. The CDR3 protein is CARQKVTGPRDRSHEQYF. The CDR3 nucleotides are TGCGCCAGGCAAAAGGTCACCGGACCGAGGGATCGAAGCCACGAGCAGTACTTC.

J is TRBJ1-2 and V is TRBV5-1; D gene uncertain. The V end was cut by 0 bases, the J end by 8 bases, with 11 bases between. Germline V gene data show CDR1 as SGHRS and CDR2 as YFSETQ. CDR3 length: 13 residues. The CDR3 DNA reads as TGCGCCAGCAGCTTGGCTGGGGAGCAGGGCTACACCTTC. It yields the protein CASSLAGEQGYTF.

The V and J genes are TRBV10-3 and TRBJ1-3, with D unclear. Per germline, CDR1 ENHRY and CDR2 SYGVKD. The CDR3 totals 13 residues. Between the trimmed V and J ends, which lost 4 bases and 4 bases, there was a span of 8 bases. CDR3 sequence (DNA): TGTGCCATCAGTGCGAACTGGGGAAACACCATATATTTT. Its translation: CAISANWGNTIYF.

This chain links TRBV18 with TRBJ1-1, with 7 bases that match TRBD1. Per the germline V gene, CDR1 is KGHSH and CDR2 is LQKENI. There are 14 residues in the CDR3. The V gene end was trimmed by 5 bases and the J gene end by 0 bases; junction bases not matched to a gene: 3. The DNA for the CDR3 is TGTGCCAGCTCAGCGGACAGGATGAACACTGAAGCTTTCTTT. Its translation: CASSADRMNTEAFF.

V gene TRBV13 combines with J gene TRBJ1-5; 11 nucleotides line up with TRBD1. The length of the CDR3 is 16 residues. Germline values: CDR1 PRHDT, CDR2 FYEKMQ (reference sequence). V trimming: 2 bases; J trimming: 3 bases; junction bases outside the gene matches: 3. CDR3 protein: CASSLWDRGNNQPQHF. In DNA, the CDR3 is TGTGCCAGCAGCTTATGGGACAGGGGGAACAATCAGCCCCAGCATTTT.

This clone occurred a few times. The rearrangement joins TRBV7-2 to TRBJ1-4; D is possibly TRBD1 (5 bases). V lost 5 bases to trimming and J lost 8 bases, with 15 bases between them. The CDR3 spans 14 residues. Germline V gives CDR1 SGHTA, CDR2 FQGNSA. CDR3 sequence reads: CASSPDTGSEKLFF. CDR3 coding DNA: TGTGCCAGCAGCCCGGACACGGGCTCCGAAAAACTGTTTTTT.

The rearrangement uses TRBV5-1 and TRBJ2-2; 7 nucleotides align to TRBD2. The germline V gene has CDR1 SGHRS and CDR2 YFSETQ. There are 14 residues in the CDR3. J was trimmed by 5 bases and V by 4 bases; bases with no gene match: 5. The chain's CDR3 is CASSGGSRTGELFF. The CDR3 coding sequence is TGCGCCAGCAGCGGCGGGAGTCGGACCGGGGAGCTGTTTTTT. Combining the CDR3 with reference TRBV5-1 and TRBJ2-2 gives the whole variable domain KAGVTQTPRYLIKTRGQQVTLSCSPISGHRSVSWYQQTPGQGLQFLFEYFSETQRNKGNFPGRFSGRQFSNSRSEMNVSTLELGDSALYLCASSGGSRTGELFFGEGSRLTVL.

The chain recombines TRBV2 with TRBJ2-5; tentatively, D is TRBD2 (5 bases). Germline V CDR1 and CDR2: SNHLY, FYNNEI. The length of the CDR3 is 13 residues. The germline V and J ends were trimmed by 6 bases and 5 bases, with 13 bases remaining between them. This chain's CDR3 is CASSRETGETQYF. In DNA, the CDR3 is TGTGCCAGCAGCCGAGAAACGGGGGAGACCCAGTACTTC.

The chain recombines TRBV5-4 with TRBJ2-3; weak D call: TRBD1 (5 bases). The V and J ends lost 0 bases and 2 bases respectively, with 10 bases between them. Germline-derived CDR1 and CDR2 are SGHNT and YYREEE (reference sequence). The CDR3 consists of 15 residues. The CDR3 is CASSLDRGSTDTQYF. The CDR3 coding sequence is TGTGCCAGCAGCTTGGATAGGGGCTCCACAGATACGCAGTATTTT.